This entry lists 22 T cell receptor beta chains sequenced from one sample in a study of early T cells in non-severe SARS-CoV-2 infection. TCRdb reprocessed the 5' RACE reads with MiXCR, giving one entry per CDR3 protein. This table has under 70,000 distinct CDR3 sequences, approximately 6.1% appearing once. Here the sequenced sample was whole blood, taken at baseline. Receptors were obtained from an adult who was a healthcare worker with PCR-confirmed SARS-CoV-2 infection or an uninfected control (not recorded which).

This clonotype was observed many times. The V call is TRBV7-2, the J call TRBJ2-6, with D perhaps matching TRBD2 (6 bases). The CDR3 has 17 amino acids. V was cut by 5 bases and J by 2 bases, with 16 bases left in between. Germline V gene data show CDR1 as SGHTA and CDR2 as FQGNSA. The CDR3 coding sequence is TGTGCCAGCAGCCGATGGGAACGGGGGACTGGGGCCAACGTCCTGACTTTC. It specifies CASSRWERGTGANVLTF.

This clonotype was seen a few times. The chain joins TRBV5-6 to TRBJ2-7, with D maybe TRBD1 (6 bases). The V end lost 1 base, the J end lost 1 base, and 9 bases lay between the germline ends. The CDR3 loop spans 14 amino acids. The V gene's germline CDR1 is SGHDT and CDR2 YYEEEE. As DNA, the CDR3 is TGTGCCAGCAGCTTGCGACAGGTTTCCTACGAGCAGTACTTC. Protein: CASSLRQVSYEQYF.

In its sample, this clonotype was seen a few times. The J gene is TRBJ2-7, the V gene TRBV28, with 9 bases matching TRBD1. In germline, CDR1 is MDHEN, CDR2 SYDVKM. The CDR3 is 16 residues long. V was clipped by 5 bases and J by 1 base; unmatched bases: 9. CDR3 loop: CASSRTPGQGSYEQYF. CDR3 DNA sequence: TGTGCCAGCAGTCGAACACCGGGACAGGGATCCTACGAGCAGTACTTC.

The genes are TRBV18 and TRBJ1-1; the D is unclear. V lost 1 base to trimming and J lost 5 bases, with 14 bases between them. Per germline, CDR1 KGHSH and CDR2 LQKENI. This CDR3 is 15 amino acids long. This CDR3 reads CASSPLSNPGTEAFF. The CDR3 nucleotides are TGTGCCAGCTCACCACTTTCCAACCCGGGAACTGAAGCTTTCTTT.

This clonotype was seen only a few times. The chain employs TRBV7-8 and TRBJ2-5; possible D gene TRBD2, 6 bases. The germline V gene encodes CDR1 SGHVS and CDR2 FQNEAQ. Trimming stripped 1 base from V and 8 bases from J, with 17 bases between. This CDR3 is built from 15 residues. This CDR3 is CASSLVELGLGTQYF. CDR3 nucleotides: TGTGCCAGCAGCTTAGTAGAGCTGGGACTCGGTACCCAGTACTTC.

There are a few counts of this clonotype. The rearrangement joins TRBV28 to TRBJ2-7, with TRBD1 identical over 10 bases. V gave up 6 bases and J gave up 9 bases; unmatched junction bases: 8. The CDR3 length is 13 residues. Germline V gene data show CDR1 as MDHEN and CDR2 as SYDVKM. The CDR3 bases are TGTGCCAGCAGGACAGGGGGCGTAATCGGGCAGTACTTC. This sequence encodes CASRTGGVIGQYF.

The chain couples TRBV19 to TRBJ2-1; the D gene could be TRBD1 or TRBD2 (5 bases each). The CDR3 has 14 amino acids. V was clipped by 5 bases and J by 3 bases, with 11 bases between them. The germline V gene has CDR1 LNHDA and CDR2 SQIVND (reference sequence). As DNA, the CDR3 is TGTGCCAGTAGTTCGGGACGGATCTACAATGAGCAGTTCTTC. Encoded protein: CASSSGRIYNEQFF.

The chain uses TRBV18 and TRBJ1-1, with TRBD1 matching 8 bases. The V segment lost 6 bases and the J segment 3 bases; nucleotides outside the gene matches: 6. Germline-derived CDR1 and CDR2 are KGHSH and LQKENI. CDR3 size: 14 residues. The CDR3 region has the DNA TGTGCCAGCTCGGACAGGGATTCGGACACTGAAGCTTTCTTT. Protein sequence: CASSDRDSDTEAFF.

The chain employs TRBV4-2 and TRBJ2-2, with D possibly being TRBD1 (6 bases). The CDR3 loop spans 15 amino acids. The V gene's germline CDR1 is LGHNA and CDR2 YNFKEQ. The V end was cut by 1 base, the J end by 3 bases, with 9 bases between. This CDR3 reads CASSQADRDTGELFF. The CDR3 region has the DNA TGTGCCAGCAGCCAAGCGGACAGAGACACCGGGGAGCTGTTTTTT.

This clonotype was counted at least ten times. The genes are TRBV19 and TRBJ1-5; 8 bases fit TRBD1. Germline V gene data show CDR1 as LNHDA and CDR2 as SQIVND (reference sequence). CDR3 length: 15 amino acids. V lost 7 bases and J lost 2; bases outside the gene matches: 7. CDR3 nucleotides: TGTGCCAGTACCGATCAGGGGGCTGGCAATCAGCCCCAGCATTTT. Its protein product is CASTDQGAGNQPQHF.

This clonotype was recorded many times. The rearrangement links TRBV5-1 to TRBJ2-1; D perhaps matches TRBD1 (6 bases). The CDR3 has 14 residues. Germline V gives CDR1 SGHRS, CDR2 YFSETQ. Trimming pared 4 bases from V and 4 bases from J, leaving 12 bases between. CDR3 amino acids: CASSVVQGYNEQFF. The DNA for the CDR3 is TGCGCCAGCAGCGTGGTACAGGGATACAATGAGCAGTTCTTC.

This clonotype was counted a few times. The chain uses TRBV9 and TRBJ2-1; perhaps TRBD2 as D (6 bases). V lost 0 bases, J lost 8 bases, and 9 bases lay in between. This CDR3 has 13 amino acids. Germline lookup yields CDR1 SGDLS and CDR2 YYNGEE. The CDR3 protein is CASSVAGVDEQFF. DNA of the CDR3: TGTGCCAGCAGCGTAGCGGGAGTTGATGAGCAGTTCTTC.

This chain connects TRBV6-5 to TRBJ2-6; 7 bases line up with TRBD1. The germline V gene has CDR1 MNHEY and CDR2 SVGAGI. The CDR3 sequence is 19 residues long. The trim removed 5 bases at V and 1 base at J, leaving 14 bases unmatched. The DNA of the CDR3 is TGTGCCAGCAGTCCGCTCCCCCGGGACAGACTTTCTGGGGCCAACGTCCTGACTTTC. Translation: CASSPLPRDRLSGANVLTF.

This chain uses TRBV7-2 with TRBJ2-1; D is unresolved. V shed 2 bases and J shed 10 bases, with 12 bases lying between them. CDR3 size: 13 residues. Germline V gives CDR1 SGHTA, CDR2 FQGNSA. CDR3 in DNA: TGTGCCAGCAGCTTAATGCCGGGTAAGGAGCAGTTCTTC. Encoded protein: CASSLMPGKEQFF.

Many counts were recorded for this clonotype. The rearrangement joins TRBV4-3 to TRBJ1-1; 8 bases agree with TRBD1. V lost 2 bases, J lost 4 bases, and 9 bases stayed unmatched. Germline V gene data show CDR1 as LGHNA and CDR2 as YSLEER. The CDR3 is made up of 16 amino acids. Written as DNA, the CDR3 is TGCGCCAGCAGCCAAACCAGGGGGCGCTGGATCACTGAAGCTTTCTTT. Amino acids: CASSQTRGRWITEAFF.

This clonotype was recorded at least ten times. The J gene is TRBJ2-1, the V gene TRBV10-3; D unclear. Deletions cut 0 bases from V and 9 bases from J, with 9 bases between. CDR3 length: 13 residues. The germline gives CDR1 ENHRY, CDR2 SYGVKD. CDR3 loop: CAISESQPGEQFF. CDR3 nucleotides: TGTGCCATCAGTGAGTCGCAGCCTGGTGAGCAGTTCTTC.

At least ten counts were recorded for this clonotype. The genes are TRBV4-3 and TRBJ1-2; TRBD1 matches at 8 bases. J lost 4 bases, V lost 1 base, and 5 bases had no gene match. This CDR3 has 15 amino acids. CDR1 is LGHNA and CDR2 is YSLEER in the germline V gene. This CDR3 is CASSQGQGRFYGYTF. Here the CDR3 DNA reads TGCGCCAGCAGCCAAGGACAGGGGCGATTCTATGGCTACACCTTC.

This clonotype has just a few counts. The V and J genes are TRBV19 and TRBJ2-3, with D unresolved. V lost 1 base to trimming and J lost 2 bases, with 7 bases between them. The length of the CDR3 is 14 residues. Germline-derived CDR1 and CDR2 are LNHDA and SQIVND (reference sequence). In nucleotides, the CDR3 is TGTGCCAGTAGTATAGTACTGTCCACAGATACGCAGTATTTT. Translated: CASSIVLSTDTQYF.

There are many counts of this clonotype. The chain joins TRBV4-3 to TRBJ1-2; D gene ambiguous. This CDR3 region has 14 residues. V lost 0 bases and J 0 bases, leaving 5 bases between the germline ends. Germline lookup yields CDR1 LGHNA and CDR2 YSLEER. The CDR3 coding sequence is TGCGCCAGCAGCCAAGATCGAGCTAACTATGGCTACACCTTC. This sequence encodes CASSQDRANYGYTF.

The V gene is TRBV2, the J gene TRBJ2-1; 9 nucleotides align to TRBD2. CDR1 is SNHLY, CDR2 FYNNEI, per germline. The CDR3 has 14 amino acids. J gave up 8 bases and V 6 bases, and 8 bases lay outside the gene matches. This CDR3 is CASRPPAGGHEQFF. The CDR3 DNA sequence: TGTGCCAGCAGGCCCCCAGCGGGAGGCCATGAGCAGTTCTTC.

This clonotype was seen repeatedly, ten times or more. V usage is TRBV12-3 or TRBV12-4 and J usage is TRBJ1-2, with TRBD1 as a possible D gene (6 bases). V dropped 1 base and J dropped 7 bases, with 22 bases sitting between them. The CDR3 runs to 17 residues. The CDR3 protein is CASSLGTVPSPYSGYTF. The CDR3 nucleotides read TGTGCCAGCAGTTTAGGGACAGTCCCGAGTCCCTACTCTGGCTACACCTTC.

At least ten counts were recorded for this clonotype. The chain joins TRBV19 to TRBJ2-6, with TRBD1 identical over 8 bases. CDR1 is LNHDA and CDR2 is SQIVND in the germline V gene (reference sequence). The ends lost 10 bases at V and 2 bases at J; junction bases unmatched: 7. This CDR3 is 15 amino acids long. Written as DNA, the CDR3 is TGTGCCACCCTACAGGGGGAGGCTGGGGCCAACGTCCTGACTTTC. Residues: CATLQGEAGANVLTF.